One and the same sample provided the 31 T cell receptor beta chains below, sequenced in a study of T cell repertoires in cytomegalovirus infection. Each CDR3 protein is one row after TCRdb ran MiXCR on the reads. The sample lists around 530,000 distinct CDR3 sequences; about a quarter were seen once. The sample was PBMCs. These receptors were obtained from a human donor in good health (CMV status not recorded). Some clones in this sample may be carry-over from other donors' samples.

This clonotype was detected only a few times. The chain uses TRBV12-3 or TRBV12-4 and TRBJ2-3; D unclear. The CDR3 covers 14 residues. V lost 1 base and J lost 8, with 13 bases in between. CDR3 region: CASSLGQARGTQYF. The CDR3 coding sequence is TGTGCCAGCAGTTTAGGGCAGGCCCGTGGTACGCAGTATTTT.

This clonotype came up a few times. The chain couples TRBV6-5 to TRBJ2-7; D remains ambiguous. The CDR3 covers 14 residues. V was pared by 3 bases and J by 2 bases, with 11 bases between. Germline V CDR1 and CDR2: MNHEY, SVGAGI. CDR3 protein: CASSYMAGPYEQYV. The CDR3 region has the DNA TGTGCCAGCAGTTATATGGCAGGACCCTACGAGCAGTACGTC.

This clonotype was picked up a small number of times. The chain has TRBV6-5 and TRBJ2-1; D may be TRBD1 or TRBD2 (5 bases each). The length of the CDR3 is 15 residues. Germline V CDR1 and CDR2: MNHEY, SVGAGI. The V end was cut by 6 bases, the J end by 2 bases, with 14 bases between. The CDR3 DNA reads TGTGCCAGCAGGCCTAACTTGGGGGCCTACAATGAGCAGTTCTTC. Translation gives CASRPNLGAYNEQFF.

This clonotype was recorded a few times. The gene calls are TRBV25-1 and TRBJ2-1; no clear D gene. Trimming shortened V by 1 base and J by 4 bases, and 11 bases separated the two germline ends. The CDR3 runs to 15 residues. Germline CDR1 reads MGHDK; CDR2 reads SYGVNS. This chain's CDR3 is CASSEFSVVYNEQFF. The DNA for the CDR3 is TGTGCCAGCAGTGAATTTTCGGTCGTTTACAATGAGCAGTTCTTC.

The genes are TRBV7-9 and TRBJ1-2; a weak D match, TRBD1 (6 bases). Germline values: CDR1 SEHNR, CDR2 FQNEAQ (reference sequence). The CDR3 loop spans 15 amino acids. Trimming shortened V by 6 bases and J by 3 bases, and 17 bases separated the two germline ends. In nucleotides, the CDR3 is TGTGCCAGCAGTCAGGAGGGGGGCCCACACTATGGCTACACCTTC. It encodes CASSQEGGPHYGYTF.

This clonotype has a single count. V usage is TRBV5-4 and J usage is TRBJ2-3; 8 nucleotides line up with TRBD2. In germline, CDR1 is SGHNT, CDR2 YYREEE (reference sequence). Trimming at V came to 2 bases and at J to 3 bases, leaving 5 bases not matched to a gene. This CDR3 has 15 residues. Here the CDR3 reads CASSFPGGRTDTQYF. The CDR3 nucleotides read TGTGCCAGCAGCTTTCCGGGAGGGCGGACAGATACGCAGTATTTT.

The chain uses TRBV6-6 and TRBJ2-2; 8 positions match TRBD1. There are 14 residues in the CDR3. The germline V gene has CDR1 MNHNY and CDR2 SVGAGI (reference sequence). Germline trimming cut 10 bases from V and 3 bases from J; bases unmatched to any gene: 7. As DNA, the CDR3 is TGTGCCAATTCCAGGGGGCCGGACACCGGGGAGCTGTTTTTT. Protein: CANSRGPDTGELFF.

There are a few counts of this clonotype. CDR3 protein: CASRASAGHPYEQYF. In DNA form, the CDR3 reads TGTGCCAGTAGGGCTTCAGCGGGTCACCCTTACGAGCAGTACTTC. This chain links TRBV19 with TRBJ2-7; perhaps TRBD2 as D (6 bases). V dropped 6 bases and J dropped 4 bases, with 19 bases sitting between them. The germline V gene encodes CDR1 LNHDA and CDR2 SQIVND (reference sequence). CDR3 length: 15 residues.

Many counts were recorded for this clonotype. The chain has TRBV7-2 and TRBJ2-3; 8 nucleotides match TRBD2. This CDR3 is built from 16 residues. Germline loops: CDR1 SGHTA, CDR2 FQGNSA. V lost 7 bases to trimming and J lost 2 bases; unmatched junction nucleotides: 11. CDR3 coding DNA: TGTGCCAGCATCCGAGCCGGGACTAGGGCCACAGATACGCAGTATTTT. This sequence encodes CASIRAGTRATDTQYF. Combining the CDR3 with reference TRBV7-2 and TRBJ2-3 gives the whole variable domain GAGVSQSPSNKVTEKGKDVELRCDPISGHTALYWYRQSLGQGLEFLIYFQGNSAPDKSGLPSDRFSAERTGGSVSTLTIQRTQQEDSAVYLCASIRAGTRATDTQYFGPGTRLTVL.

A few counts support this clonotype. The chain carries TRBV7-2 and TRBJ2-1; the D is unclear. The germline V and J ends were trimmed by 3 bases and 9 bases, with 9 bases remaining between them. The V gene's germline CDR1 is SGHTA and CDR2 FQGNSA. This CDR3 region has 12 residues. The CDR3 loop is CASSFSDPEQFF. In DNA, the CDR3 is TGTGCCAGCAGCTTTAGTGATCCTGAGCAGTTCTTC.

This chain connects TRBV29-1 to TRBJ1-2; D is undetermined. Germline V CDR1 and CDR2: SQVTM, ANQGSEA. Trimming left V 0 bases short and J 0 bases short, with 5 bases between. CDR3 size: 13 residues. CDR3 loop: CSVEEASNYGYTF. The CDR3 DNA reads as TGCAGCGTTGAAGAGGCCTCTAACTATGGCTACACCTTC.

The chain uses TRBV7-6 and TRBJ2-3; TRBD2 agrees at 7 bases. Germline values: CDR1 SGHVS, CDR2 FNYEAQ. Trimming cost V 5 bases and J 4 bases; bases outside gene matches: 15. This CDR3 is built from 17 residues. The CDR3 is CASSHQGWGGPSDTQYF. Here the CDR3 DNA reads TGTGCCAGCAGCCACCAAGGGTGGGGAGGGCCTTCAGATACGCAGTATTTT.

This clonotype was seen only a few times. The chain is built from TRBV6-2 or TRBV6-3 and TRBJ2-5; 11 bases line up with TRBD1. Germline loops: CDR1 MNHEY, CDR2 SVGEGT. The CDR3 is 15 amino acids. V was clipped by 6 bases and J by 5 bases; unmatched bases: 8. The CDR3 nucleotides read TGTGCCAGCAGAGAAGGACAGGGGGCCGGCGAGACCCAGTACTTC. Translated, it gives CASREGQGAGETQYF.

The chain couples TRBV4-1 to TRBJ2-7, with D maybe TRBD2 (6 bases). Germline V CDR1 and CDR2: MGHRA, YSYEKL. V was shortened by 6 bases and J by 1 base, with 13 bases between the two germline ends. The CDR3 has 14 residues. CDR3: CASRLAPSSYEQYF. For the CDR3, the DNA is TGCGCCAGCAGGCTAGCGCCCTCATCCTACGAGCAGTACTTC.

The CDR3 DNA reads as TGCGCCAGCAGCCAAGATTTTTCTCCTTGGAGGGGGCGCAGGGAGACCCAGTACTTC. It yields the protein CASSQDFSPWRGRRETQYF. V usage is TRBV4-1 and J usage is TRBJ2-5; a weak D match, TRBD1 (7 bases). The germline CDR1 and CDR2 sequences are MGHRA and YSYEKL. V shed 0 bases and J shed 5 bases, with 25 bases lying between them. The CDR3 covers 19 residues.

As for this clonotype: An end of the junction does not agree with germline; a read error may underlie this. V usage is TRBV4-1 and J usage is TRBJ2-1; D may be TRBD2 (5 bases). The V gene's germline CDR1 is MGHRA and CDR2 YSYEKL. The CDR3 is made up of 13 amino acids. The CDR3 reads CASSQDPSMEQFF. The DNA for the CDR3 is TGTGCCAGCAGCCAAGATCCTAGCATGGAGCAGTTCTTC.

The chain recombines TRBV6-2 or TRBV6-3 with TRBJ1-5; TRBD1 agrees at 9 bases. Germline values: CDR1 MNHEY, CDR2 SVGEGT. J was trimmed by 6 bases and V by 5 bases; bases with no gene match: 8. The CDR3 is 15 amino acids. The CDR3: CASSPGQGFGQPQHF. The CDR3 DNA follows: TGTGCCAGCAGTCCGGGACAGGGTTTTGGTCAGCCCCAGCATTTT.

V is TRBV6-5 and J is TRBJ1-1, with a possible D match to TRBD1 (6 bases). The V end was cut by 6 bases, the J end by 7 bases, with 15 bases between. Germline V CDR1 and CDR2: MNHEY, SVGAGI. The CDR3 runs to 13 residues. CDR3 nucleotides: TGTGCCAGCAGCAACCGACAGGCCCTTGAAGCTTTCTTT. Translated: CASSNRQALEAFF.

This clonotype appeared a few times. This rearrangement joins TRBV6-6 to TRBJ2-3, with 8 bases that match TRBD2. The CDR3 is 17 amino acids. The V segment lost 1 base and the J segment 6 bases; nucleotides outside the gene matches: 12. Germline loops: CDR1 MNHNY, CDR2 SVGAGI (reference sequence). CDR3 residues: CASSYYPTSAQADTQYF. The CDR3 region has the DNA TGTGCCAGCAGTTACTACCCGACTAGCGCACAAGCGGATACGCAGTATTTT.

This clonotype was detected ten times or more. The chain links TRBV7-6 to TRBJ2-3; 8 bases line up with TRBD2. The CDR3 runs 19 residues. Trimming took 6 bases from V and 1 from J; bases not matched to a gene: 18. Germline CDR1 reads SGHVS; CDR2 reads FNYEAQ. In DNA, the CDR3 is TGTGCCAGCAGTTTCCCTCCGGGAGGGGCCACCGTGGGCACAGATACGCAGTATTTT. Protein sequence: CASSFPPGGATVGTDTQYF.

This clonotype was counted a few times. The chain uses TRBV30 and TRBJ1-1; 9 nucleotides match TRBD1. The V segment lost 3 bases and the J segment 5 bases; nucleotides outside the gene matches: 7. Germline values: CDR1 GTSNPN, CDR2 SVGIG (reference sequence). This CDR3 has 14 residues. CDR3 sequence reads: CAWSNRGLRTEAFF. As DNA, the CDR3 is TGTGCCTGGAGCAACAGGGGGCTTAGGACTGAAGCTTTCTTT.

This chain uses TRBV6-5 with TRBJ2-2, with D possibly TRBD1 on 5 matching bases. The germline gives CDR1 MNHEY, CDR2 SVGAGI. V was trimmed by 7 bases and J by 1 base, leaving 7 bases between them. The CDR3 is 13 residues long. This chain's CDR3 is CASNGQNTGELFF. DNA for the CDR3: TGTGCCAGCAATGGACAGAACACCGGGGAGCTGTTTTTT.

The V and J genes are TRBV5-1 and TRBJ2-2; no clear D. Trimming cost V 0 bases and J 0 bases, with 9 bases left between them. Germline CDR1 is SGHRS and CDR2 is YFSETQ. The CDR3 extends over 16 amino acids. CDR3: CASSLGGRPNTGELFF. As DNA, the CDR3 is TGCGCCAGCAGCTTGGGCGGCAGACCGAACACCGGGGAGCTGTTTTTT.

The gene calls are TRBV9 and TRBJ2-1; tentatively, D is TRBD2 (6 bases). Trimming removed 0 bases at V and 8 bases at J, with 12 bases between. The germline V gene encodes CDR1 SGDLS and CDR2 YYNGEE. This CDR3 is 14 amino acids long. The CDR3 DNA is TGTGCCAGCAGCGTAGGGGACTCCGATGATGAGCAGTTCTTC. Its translation is CASSVGDSDDEQFF.

This clonotype was seen only a few times. The rearrangement joins TRBV7-8 to TRBJ2-1, with 15 bases fitting TRBD2. Germline CDR1 SGHVS, CDR2 FQNEAQ. CDR3 size: 18 residues. J lost 4 bases, V lost 0 bases, and 4 bases had no gene match. In DNA, the CDR3 is TGTGCCAGCAGCTTAGCCAGGACTAGCGGGAGGGTTTACAATGAGCAGTTCTTC. It codes for CASSLARTSGRVYNEQFF.

This clonotype has ten or more counts. The rearrangement uses TRBV7-2 and TRBJ2-3; the D call may be TRBD1 or TRBD2 (5 bases each). Germline CDR1 is SGHTA and CDR2 is FQGNSA. V lost 4 bases, J lost 5 bases, and 13 bases lay in between. The CDR3 consists of 14 residues. The CDR3 DNA reads TGTGCCAGCAGCTGGGCCGGGACGGTAGATACGCAGTATTTT. This sequence encodes CASSWAGTVDTQYF.

The table lists this clonotype with a few counts. The chain links TRBV5-5 to TRBJ2-3; 9 bases agree with TRBD2. The length of the CDR3 is 16 residues. Germline CDR1 and CDR2: SGHKS and YYEKEE (reference sequence). The J segment lost 6 bases and the V segment lost 3 bases, leaving 11 bases of the junction unmatched. CDR3 loop: CASSWTAGGFADTQYF. CDR3 nucleotides: TGTGCCAGCAGCTGGACAGCGGGAGGATTTGCGGATACGCAGTATTTT.

The chain employs TRBV6-2 or TRBV6-3 and TRBJ2-1; no definite D call. Trimming pared 2 bases from V and 8 bases from J, leaving 7 bases between. The CDR3 contains 12 residues. CDR1 is MNHEY, CDR2 SVGEGT, per germline. DNA of the CDR3: TGTGCCAGCAGTTACCGACTCCATGAGCAGTTCTTC. Translation gives CASSYRLHEQFF.

V usage is TRBV12-3 or TRBV12-4 and J usage is TRBJ2-4; 7 bases are shared with TRBD1. Unmatched junction bases numbered 9, after V lost 3 bases and J lost 4 bases. The CDR3 totals 16 residues. The CDR3: CASSLGRWDRKNIQYF. DNA of the CDR3: TGTGCCAGCAGTTTGGGTCGTTGGGACAGAAAAAACATTCAGTACTTC.

In this sample, this clonotype turned up a few times. The chain combines TRBV7-2 with TRBJ1-1, with D unclear. V was trimmed by 5 bases and J by 5 bases, leaving 12 bases between them. Germline V gene lookup returns CDR1 SGHTA and CDR2 FQGNSA. This CDR3 region has 13 residues. The CDR3 DNA sequence: TGTGCCAGCAGCCCAATGGTGGGAACTGAAGCTTTCTTT. Its translation: CASSPMVGTEAFF.

The chain carries TRBV7-9 and TRBJ1-6; TRBD1 might be the D (5 bases). The CDR3 contains 17 residues. The germline V gene encodes CDR1 SEHNR and CDR2 FQNEAQ (reference sequence). V was clipped by 6 bases and J by 5 bases, with 20 bases between them. CDR3 in amino acids: CASSRSSGAWNNSPLHF. CDR3 bases: TGTGCCAGCAGTAGAAGCAGCGGGGCATGGAATAATTCACCCCTCCACTTT.